The clone carrying this T cell receptor beta chain was found once. Its antigen is as yet unknown. Germline is not matched at one junction end, which may reflect a read error. Using a constant-region primer together with ProtoScript II reverse transcriptase, TCR beta cDNA was made from 500 to 650 ng of total RNA. Sequencing libraries for TCR beta derived from three nested multiplex PCR rounds that used slightly modified ARM-PCR. PCR rounds one and two used TRBV1-TRBV30 forward primers with a C-beta reverse primer for around 9 cycles each. TCRdb independently ran MiXCR on the multiplex PCR reads; one entry per CDR3 protein. The sample contains about 110,000 distinct CDR3 sequences, 50% to 65% of which appear only once. Germline V lookup: CDR1 SGHAT, CDR2 FQNNGV. CDR3 size: 16 residues. The study co-extracted DNA and RNA from around 20-30 mg of unsorted bulk tissue. Chronic HBV infection, untreated so far, was present in the patients. Samples were taken from five separate regions (per tumor).

This specimen comes from a study of tumor-infiltrating lymphocytes in primary liver carcinoma. Study overall: The tumors, T1-T3 N0M0 lesions, were about 4.2 to 10 cm across.

Study-level findings and limits: Less overlap was seen in tumor-adjacent and tumor-blood pairs than in tumor region pairs.

This sequence originates from a woman between 55 and 75 years old with primary liver carcinoma and hepatitis B virus infection. The rearrangement links TRBV11-2 to TRBJ2-1, with 7 bases aligning to TRBD2. The sample was liver tumor tissue from sampling region 1. As to subset: tumor region T1, superior pole. The CDR3 region has the DNA TGTGCCAGCAGCCCCGGGCTAGCGGACGATTACAATAAGAAGTCCTTC. It encodes CASSPGLADDYNKKSF.